The 26 T cell receptor beta chains below all came from one sample that was sequenced in a study of cytomegalovirus exposure and HLA in healthy donors (dated by TCRdb to about 2017). Libraries came from the immunoSEQ multiplex PCR assay. The multiplex PCR relied on a mix of 60 forward primers for TCR Vbeta segments and 13 reverse primers for TCR Jbeta segments. TCRdb stores this immuneACCESS table with in-frame sequences only. Part of the clones is absent; in the studies checked, under half of the shortfall reflects unresolved V genes, and no reason is known for the rest. Here the sample has 200,000 to 250,000 clones; 65% to 80% occur a single time. The ten biggest clones cover around 1.7% of the sample. Input material: PBMCs. All receptors come from a man in his fifties or sixties in good health and CMV-seronegative.

The chain uses TRBV28 and TRBJ1-4; TRBD1 might be the D (6 bases). This CDR3 contains 14 residues. Germline V gives CDR1 MDHEN, CDR2 SYDVKM. Trimming took off 2 bases at V and 14 bases at J, with 18 bases between the two ends. DNA of the CDR3: TGTGCCAGCAGTTTACTCCGGGACACCCGAAGCCTGTTTTTT. Amino acid sequence: CASSLLRDTRSLFF.

The DNA of the CDR3 is TGTGCCAGCCTACCCGACAGCAACTATGGCTACACCTTC. Protein sequence: CASLPDSNYGYTF. This chain connects TRBV18 to TRBJ1-2, with a possible D match to TRBD1 (5 bases). Germline lookup yields CDR1 KGHSH and CDR2 LQKENI. The CDR3 sequence is 13 residues long. The germline V and J ends were trimmed by 8 bases and 2 bases, with 12 bases remaining between them.

J is TRBJ2-1 and V is TRBV5-4; 9 nucleotides align to TRBD1. This CDR3 has 15 residues. Per germline, CDR1 SGHNT and CDR2 YYREEE (reference sequence). V was clipped by 5 bases and J by 7 bases; unmatched bases: 10. CDR3 amino acids: CASREQGAAVNEQFF. The CDR3, as DNA: TGTGCCAGCAGGGAACAGGGGGCGGCGGTTAATGAGCAGTTCTTC.

A few counts support this clone. The V gene is TRBV28, the J gene TRBJ1-2; D is possibly TRBD1 (5 bases). Per germline, CDR1 MDHEN and CDR2 SYDVKM. V lost 6 bases and J 8 bases, leaving 19 bases between the germline ends. The CDR3 is 14 residues long. The CDR3: CASSPGGGEGGYTF. The CDR3 DNA sequence: TGTGCCAGCAGCCCCGGCGGAGGGGAAGGCGGCTACACCTTC.

About this clone: Other DNA sequences in the sample encode the same CDR3. The chain joins TRBV19 to TRBJ1-1; D might be TRBD1 (5 bases). Germline V lookup: CDR1 LNHDA, CDR2 SQIVND (reference sequence). Between the trimmed V and J ends, which lost 7 bases and 3 bases, there was a span of 12 bases. This CDR3 comprises 13 residues. This CDR3 reads CASTGRRDTEAFF. CDR3 nucleotides: TGTGCCAGTACAGGGAGGAGGGACACTGAAGCTTTCTTT.

The rearrangement links TRBV2 to TRBJ2-2; TRBD2 agrees at 8 bases. This CDR3 comprises 17 residues. Germline CDR1 is SNHLY and CDR2 is FYNNEI. With V trimmed by 5 bases and J by 4 bases, 12 bases remained unmatched. The CDR3 nucleotides are TGTGCCAGCAGTCGAGGAGAGGGCGGGAGGCGCACCGGGGAGCTGTTTTTT. It codes for CASSRGEGGRRTGELFF.

This clone was seen a few times. The chain employs TRBV5-1 and TRBJ2-3; 11 bases match TRBD2. Germline V gene sequence: CDR1 SGHRS, CDR2 YFSETQ. The trim removed 3 bases at V and 1 base at J, leaving 7 bases unmatched. The CDR3 is made up of 17 amino acids. In DNA form, the CDR3 reads TGCGCCAGCAGCTCCGGGACTAGCGGTTTTGGCACAGATACGCAGTATTTT. The encoded protein is CASSSGTSGFGTDTQYF.

The V gene is TRBV6-5, the J gene TRBJ1-5, with a tentative D call TRBD1 (6 bases). This CDR3 spans 15 amino acids. Germline V gene data show CDR1 as MNHEY and CDR2 as SVGAGI. Between the trimmed V and J ends, which lost 1 base and 5 bases, there was a span of 12 bases. CDR3 protein: CASSYLDSDYQPQHF. Written as DNA, the CDR3 is TGTGCCAGCAGTTACTTGGACAGCGATTATCAGCCCCAGCATTTT.

The rearrangement uses TRBV29-1 and TRBJ2-7, with a tentative D call TRBD2 (5 bases). This CDR3 contains 11 residues. Germline CDR1 SQVTM, CDR2 ANQGSEA. V shed 7 bases and J shed 5 bases, with 12 bases lying between them. The CDR3 loop reads CSARRADEQYF. DNA of the CDR3: TGCAGCGCCCGGCGGGCGGACGAGCAGTACTTC.

The V and J genes are TRBV25-1 and TRBJ2-7, with D possibly TRBD2 on 6 matching bases. Germline V CDR1 and CDR2: MGHDK, SYGVNS. CDR3 length equals 13 residues. Trimming left V 2 bases short and J 3 bases short, with 8 bases between. The CDR3 sequence is CASSEGRSYEQYF. The CDR3 nucleotides read TGTGCCAGCAGTGAAGGGAGGAGCTACGAGCAGTACTTC.

Regarding this clone: The germline gene is not matched at one end of the junction; a read error may be the cause. The rearrangement links TRBV6-5 to TRBJ1-2, with D uncertain. CDR3 length: 16 residues. Germline V lookup: CDR1 MNHEY, CDR2 SVGAGI. CDR3 sequence (DNA): TGTGCCAGCAGTTACAATGGCCGCTCTATAGACTATGGCTACGCCTTC. This encodes CASSYNGRSIDYGYAF.

V is TRBV6-1 and J is TRBJ1-2; D is unclear. CDR1 MNHNS and CDR2 SASEGT come from the germline V gene. CDR3 length: 12 amino acids. Between the trimmed V and J ends, which lost 3 bases and 6 bases, there was a span of 8 bases. This CDR3 reads CASSEASHGYTF. CDR3 DNA sequence: TGTGCCAGCAGTGAGGCATCGCATGGCTACACCTTC.

The chain has TRBV2 and TRBJ2-7; 7 bases agree with TRBD1. The CDR3 has 11 amino acids. CDR1 SNHLY and CDR2 FYNNEI come from the germline V gene. Losses at the gene ends were 6 bases for V and 6 bases for J; bases not matched to a gene: 2. The DNA of the CDR3 is TGTGCCAGCAGCGGGGACAGCGAGCAGTACTTC. Its translation: CASSGDSEQYF.

The gene calls are TRBV6-1 and TRBJ2-7; 12 bases match TRBD2. Looked up from germline, CDR1 is MNHNS and CDR2 is SASEGT. This CDR3 is 14 amino acids long. The trim removed 8 bases at V and 1 base at J, leaving 3 bases unmatched. CDR3 in DNA: TGTGCCAGCCGACTAGCGGGGGTTTCCTACGAGCAGTACTTC. It yields the protein CASRLAGVSYEQYF.

The gene calls are TRBV18 and TRBJ2-2, with D possibly matching TRBD1 (5 bases). Between the trimmed V and J ends, which lost 1 base and 6 bases, there was a span of 21 bases. Germline V gene lookup returns CDR1 KGHSH and CDR2 LQKENI. The CDR3 loop spans 18 amino acids. The CDR3 sequence: CASSPRKSAGSYPGELFF. The CDR3, as DNA: TGTGCCAGCTCACCACGAAAATCAGCAGGGTCTTATCCCGGGGAGCTGTTTTTT.

The V gene is TRBV27, the J gene TRBJ1-1; TRBD1 might be the D (6 bases). Germline V gene data show CDR1 as MNHEY and CDR2 as SMNVEV (reference sequence). V lost 2 bases and J 0 bases, leaving 16 bases between the germline ends. The CDR3 totals 17 residues. CDR3 residues: CASSLGRGRMMNTEAFF. CDR3 in DNA: TGTGCCAGCAGTTTAGGGCGGGGGCGGATGATGAACACTGAAGCTTTCTTT.

The rearrangement joins TRBV29-1 to TRBJ2-7, with no clear D. Deletions cut 7 bases from V and 2 bases from J, with 18 bases between. CDR1 SQVTM and CDR2 ANQGSEA come from the germline V gene. The CDR3 consists of 14 residues. CDR3 DNA: TGCAGCGCCTCTCGGTCGGCCGAGGCCTACGAGCAGTACTTC. Its protein product is CSASRSAEAYEQYF.

V gene TRBV27 combines with J gene TRBJ2-3; 7 bases agree with TRBD2. V lost 8 bases to trimming and J lost 2 bases; unmatched junction nucleotides: 10. The length of the CDR3 is 15 residues. The germline CDR1 and CDR2 sequences are MNHEY and SMNVEV (reference sequence). Here the CDR3 reads CASSLGGRFTDTQYF. The DNA for the CDR3 is TGTGCCAGCTCTTTGGGGGGGAGATTCACAGATACGCAGTATTTT.

The genes are TRBV30 and TRBJ2-7; D gene ambiguous. Looked up from germline, CDR1 is GTSNPN and CDR2 is SVGIG (reference sequence). Trimming stripped 7 bases from V and 4 bases from J, with 14 bases between. CDR3 length equals 12 residues. Here the CDR3 DNA reads TGTGCCTCAGCCTCTACAGCTTACGAGCAGTACTTC. Translating gives CASASTAYEQYF.

The J gene is TRBJ2-2, the V gene TRBV7-2, with 14 bases lining up with TRBD2. CDR3 size: 20 residues. In germline, CDR1 is SGHTA, CDR2 FQGNSA. Trimming took 0 bases from V and 4 from J; bases not matched to a gene: 10. The CDR3 nucleotides are TGTGCCAGCAGCTTAGCTCTGGGACTAGCGGGAGCCAGGGGCACCGGGGAGCTGTTTTTT. It yields the protein CASSLALGLAGARGTGELFF.

CDR3 nucleotide sequence: TGTGCCAGCAGCTTAGTTACGGGGTTGGGGACCCAGTACTTC. Its protein is CASSLVTGLGTQYF. The rearrangement joins TRBV7-9 to TRBJ2-5; D may be TRBD2 (5 bases). V lost 1 base and J lost 7, with 13 bases in between. The CDR3 covers 14 residues. Germline-derived CDR1 and CDR2 are SEHNR and FQNEAQ (reference sequence).

This chain connects TRBV29-1 to TRBJ2-3, with 7 bases lining up with TRBD1. CDR1 SQVTM and CDR2 ANQGSEA come from the germline V gene. This CDR3 comprises 13 residues. The V gene end was trimmed by 7 bases and the J gene end by 4 bases; junction bases not matched to a gene: 8. The CDR3 sequence is CSATGQAPDTQYF. CDR3 coding DNA: TGCAGCGCTACTGGACAGGCCCCAGATACGCAGTATTTT.

V and J are TRBV18 and TRBJ1-6; TRBD1 is a possible D gene (6 bases). The V gene lost 4 bases and the J gene lost 11 bases, with 15 bases spanning the gap. Germline V lookup: CDR1 KGHSH, CDR2 LQKENI. There are 14 residues in the CDR3. CDR3 protein: CASSQTGRETPLHF. The DNA for the CDR3 is TGTGCCAGCTCACAAACAGGGAGGGAGACACCCCTCCACTTT.

This rearrangement joins TRBV5-8 to TRBJ1-1, with D unclear. V was shortened by 4 bases and J by 1 base, with 17 bases between the two germline ends. This CDR3 is built from 16 residues. The V gene's germline CDR1 is SGHTS and CDR2 YDEGEE. The CDR3 is CASSRYMWGGNTEAFF. For the CDR3, the DNA is TGTGCCAGCAGCCGATATATGTGGGGAGGGAACACTGAAGCTTTCTTT.

The V gene is TRBV6-1, the J gene TRBJ1-2; a possible D gene is TRBD1 (6 bases). Germline lookup yields CDR1 MNHNS and CDR2 SASEGT. CDR3 size: 12 residues. V was shortened by 5 bases and J by 5 bases, with 9 bases between the two germline ends. This chain's CDR3 is CASSLQGYGYTF. The CDR3, as DNA: TGTGCCAGCAGTTTACAGGGATATGGCTACACCTTC.

This chain links TRBV5-4 with TRBJ1-3; tentatively, D is TRBD1 (5 bases). Germline V gene sequence: CDR1 SGHNT, CDR2 YYREEE (reference sequence). The CDR3 covers 17 residues. The V end lost 2 bases, the J end lost 4 bases, and 19 bases lay between the germline ends. The CDR3 spells CASSFAQGTLSGNTIYF. Written as DNA, the CDR3 is TGTGCCAGCAGCTTTGCGCAGGGAACCCTCTCCGGAAACACCATATATTTT.